The next 20 T cell receptor beta chains were all read from a single sample in a study of T-cell memory formation after mild COVID-19 (dated by TCRdb to 2020 to 2023). Libraries were made using 5' RACE. TCRdb lists the instrument as Illumina NovaSeq 6000. The raw public data were reprocessed by TCRdb itself: fastp quality trimming at Q25, MiXCR clonotype calling, in-frame beta chains only. Here each entry gathers all rows of one CDR3 protein and keeps the most common genes and DNA. In this sample the table shows 350,000 to 400,000 distinct CDR3 sequences, about an eighth of which occur a single time. The top ten hold 20% to 25% of the sample. Sequencing was carried out using PBMCs or a T cell subset sorted from them (not recorded which). The receptors were sampled from a man between 18 and 35 years old who had mild COVID-19 (a few samples of this study predate the infection). The sample titles of this study are shuffled in the database, so cell type and time point are left out; the donor was told from shared clones.

In its sample, this clonotype was seen a few times. This chain connects TRBV3-1 to TRBJ2-3, with 7 bases that match TRBD1. Per the germline V gene, CDR1 is LGHDT and CDR2 is YNNKEL (reference sequence). This CDR3 is 13 amino acids long. V shed 3 bases and J 6 bases; nucleotides not matched to a gene: 3. CDR3 protein: CASSQLGGDTQYF. For the CDR3, the DNA is TGTGCCAGCAGCCAGCTAGGGGGCGATACGCAGTATTTT.

This clonotype appeared a few times. The V gene is TRBV28, the J gene TRBJ1-6; 8 positions match TRBD1. After removal of 5 bases from V and 7 bases from J, the junction contained 1 base not matched to a gene. This CDR3 is 13 amino acids long. CDR1 is MDHEN, CDR2 SYDVKM, per germline. DNA of the CDR3: TGTGCCAGCAGTCGGGACAGGAATTCACCCCTCCACTTT. It translates to CASSRDRNSPLHF.

This clonotype has only a few counts. The J gene is TRBJ2-2, the V gene TRBV7-2, with D perhaps TRBD2 (6 bases). The CDR3 contains 16 residues. Germline values: CDR1 SGHTA, CDR2 FQGNSA. Deletions cut 7 bases from V and 1 base from J, with 16 bases between. The DNA for the CDR3 is TGTGCCAGCACCACGCCGGCCGGGGGGAACACCGGGGAGCTGTTTTTT. It translates to CASTTPAGGNTGELFF.

The sample holds one count of this clonotype. The chain combines TRBV20-1 with TRBJ2-2; TRBD2 might be the D (6 bases). The CDR3 runs to 13 residues. Germline CDR1 DFQATT, CDR2 SNEGSKA (reference sequence). The V end was cut by 3 bases, the J end by 7 bases, with 12 bases between. The CDR3 reads CSASAGGNGELFF. The DNA for the CDR3 is TGCAGTGCTAGTGCCGGGGGAAACGGGGAGCTGTTTTTT.

The rearrangement uses TRBV6-5 and TRBJ1-2, with D possibly TRBD1 on 5 matching bases. The V and J ends lost 6 bases and 0 bases respectively, with 14 bases between them. This CDR3 contains 15 residues. From germline, CDR1 is MNHEY and CDR2 SVGAGI. DNA for the CDR3: TGTGCCAGCAGGCCGCAGGGCGTCACTAACTATGGCTACACCTTC. Its protein is CASRPQGVTNYGYTF.

About this clonotype: At one of its ends the junction is not consistent with the germline gene, which may arise from a read error. The genes are TRBV10-3 and TRBJ2-1; 8 bases fit TRBD2. The CDR3 contains 16 residues. Germline V gene lookup returns CDR1 ENHRY and CDR2 SYGVKD. The CDR3 loop is CALSVAGTSKVNEQFF. The DNA of the CDR3 is TGTGCCCTCAGTGTAGCCGGGACTAGTAAGGTCAATGAGCAGTTCTTC.

There are many counts of this clonotype. The chain employs TRBV7-3 and TRBJ1-1, with 8 bases that match TRBD1. The CDR3 is 15 residues long. The J segment lost 2 bases and the V segment lost 7 bases, leaving 9 bases of the junction unmatched. The germline gives CDR1 SGHTA, CDR2 FQGTGA. This CDR3 is CASTLVRGQNTEAFF. The CDR3 DNA follows: TGTGCCAGCACCCTAGTCAGGGGGCAAAACACTGAAGCTTTCTTT. Full variable domain (rest looked up from reference TRBV7-3 and TRBJ1-1): GAGVSQTPSNKVTEKGKYVELRCDPISGHTALYWYRQSLGQGPEFLIYFQGTGAADDSGLPNDRFFAVRPEGSVSTLKIQRTERGDSAVYLCASTLVRGQNTEAFFGQGTRLTVV.

The V and J genes are TRBV7-8 and TRBJ2-3; 11 bases fit TRBD2. The V segment lost 5 bases and the J segment 1 base; nucleotides outside the gene matches: 5. The CDR3 sequence is 16 residues long. Germline CDR1 and CDR2: SGHVS and FQNEAQ. This chain's CDR3 is CASSRIAGGGTDTQYF. CDR3 DNA sequence: TGTGCCAGCAGCCGTATAGCGGGGGGGGGCACAGATACGCAGTATTTT.

The genes are TRBV28 and TRBJ1-1; possibly TRBD1 for D (5 bases). Germline CDR1 and CDR2: MDHEN and SYDVKM. Trimming took 10 bases from V and 3 from J, leaving 12 bases between them. This CDR3 is 12 amino acids long. The CDR3 region is CATKGPYTEAFF. The CDR3 coding sequence is TGTGCCACCAAGGGACCTTACACTGAAGCTTTCTTT. The whole variable domain, remainder taken from reference TRBV28 and TRBJ1-1, is DVKVTQSSRYLVKRTGEKVFLECVQDMDHENMFWYRQDPGLGLRLIYFSYDVKMKEKGDIPEGYSVSREKKERFSLILESASTNQTSMYLCATKGPYTEAFFGQGTRLTVV.

In its sample, this clonotype was seen a few times. V and J are TRBV14 and TRBJ2-2; D call uncertain. The CDR3 runs to 15 residues. Germline V CDR1 and CDR2: SGHDN, FVKESK. V was clipped by 1 base and J by 8 bases, with 14 bases between them. This CDR3 is CASSQGLGLSGELFF. DNA of the CDR3: TGTGCCAGCAGCCAAGGTCTAGGGTTGTCGGGGGAGCTGTTTTTT.

This clonotype turned up a few times. V is TRBV5-5 and J is TRBJ2-1, with D perhaps TRBD1 (5 bases). Per the germline V gene, CDR1 is SGHKS and CDR2 is YYEKEE (reference sequence). With 2 bases removed from V and 12 bases from J, the gap between germline ends came to 15 bases. The CDR3 runs 13 residues. The chain's CDR3 is CASSFSLGQGQFF. CDR3 DNA sequence: TGTGCCAGCAGCTTTTCCCTCGGACAAGGGCAGTTCTTC.

In its sample, this clonotype was seen many times. The gene calls are TRBV20-1 and TRBJ2-7, with D unclear. The CDR3 loop spans 12 amino acids. CDR1 DFQATT and CDR2 SNEGSKA come from the germline V gene (reference sequence). V lost 0 bases to trimming and J lost 7 bases, with 10 bases between them. The CDR3 sequence: CSARDRIPEQYF. The DNA for the CDR3 is TGCAGTGCTAGAGATCGAATACCGGAGCAGTACTTC.

Turning to this clonotype: A read error is possible here, since a much larger clone lies one base away. This chain joins TRBV9 and TRBJ2-2; no clear D. CDR1 SGDLS and CDR2 YYNGEE come from the germline V gene. CDR3 length: 12 amino acids. The CDR3 loop is CASSRYTWELFF. The CDR3 DNA reads TGTGCCAGCAGCAGGTACACCTGGGAGCTGTTTTTT.

The chain uses TRBV20-1 and TRBJ2-5; D not certain. Trimming cost V 4 bases and J 5 bases, with 11 bases left between them. Germline V CDR1 and CDR2: DFQATT, SNEGSKA (reference sequence). The CDR3 has 12 residues. CDR3 DNA: TGCAGTGCTAATTTCAGTGAGGAGACCCAGTACTTC. Its protein product is CSANFSEETQYF.

This clonotype was seen more than once but under ten times. The chain employs TRBV7-8 and TRBJ1-4; the D is unclear. Trimming took 4 bases from V and 8 from J, leaving 20 bases between them. The CDR3 loop spans 16 amino acids. Germline V CDR1 and CDR2: SGHVS, FQNEAQ. CDR3 in amino acids: CASSSTRAVVSEKLFF. The DNA for the CDR3 is TGTGCCAGCAGCTCCACGAGGGCAGTGGTGAGCGAAAAACTGTTTTTT.

The rearrangement links TRBV2 to TRBJ1-1; 7 bases agree with TRBD1. Germline V gene lookup returns CDR1 SNHLY and CDR2 FYNNEI. The CDR3 sequence is 13 residues long. V trimming: 8 bases; J trimming: 4 bases; junction bases outside the gene matches: 7. CDR3 in DNA: TGTGCCAGCGGGCGTTCAGGGGGCACTGAAGCTTTCTTT. Translating it yields CASGRSGGTEAFF.

J is TRBJ2-3 and V is TRBV7-8, with TRBD1 as a possible D gene (5 bases). CDR3 length: 19 residues. The V end lost 3 bases, the J end lost 0 bases, and 22 bases lay between the germline ends. CDR1 is SGHVS, CDR2 FQNEAQ, per germline. The CDR3 is CASSFLAYDSDASTDTQYF. The CDR3 bases are TGTGCCAGCAGCTTCTTGGCCTATGACAGCGACGCTAGCACAGATACGCAGTATTTT.

The rearrangement uses TRBV12-3 or TRBV12-4 and TRBJ2-1; D assignment may be TRBD1 or TRBD2 (6 bases each). The CDR3 is 12 amino acids. Trimming took off 5 bases at V and 15 bases at J, with 17 bases between the two ends. The CDR3 DNA sequence: TGTGCCAGCAGTGGGGAAGGGGGGCGGCTGTTCTTC. This gives the protein CASSGEGGRLFF.

This chain uses TRBV20-1 with TRBJ1-1; D might be TRBD1 (5 bases). The CDR3 extends over 12 amino acids. CDR1 is DFQATT and CDR2 is SNEGSKA in the germline V gene (reference sequence). The ends were cut back, 6 bases at V and 6 bases at J, with 14 bases in the middle. CDR3 residues: CSAKGSYPEAFF. CDR3 nucleotides: TGCAGTGCCAAGGGGAGTTACCCTGAAGCTTTCTTT.

The V and J genes are TRBV5-1 and TRBJ2-1, with TRBD2 matching 8 bases. This CDR3 is built from 15 residues. CDR1 is SGHRS and CDR2 is YFSETQ in the germline V gene. V lost 3 bases to trimming and J lost 9 bases; unmatched junction nucleotides: 11. The DNA for the CDR3 is TGCGCCAGCAGCTGGTCGGAGCGGGGGCCCCCTGAGCAGTTCTTC. Translated: CASSWSERGPPEQFF.